A selection of T cell receptor beta chains follows, all from one sample in a study of cytomegalovirus exposure and HLA in healthy donors. The data were produced by immunoSEQ multiplex PCR, yet TCRdb's version contains in-frame clones alone and is incomplete. The sample has 150,000 to 200,000 clones, 82% seen once. Sequencing used PBMCs. The receptors stem from a man between 40 and 49 years old in good health and CMV-seronegative. Both conserved end residues are part of each CDR3. A D gene is named only where the DNA matches it firmly. Clone size is shown for a subset of rows, as once, few, many or a class of expanded clone.

v_call,j_call,d_call,clone_size,cdr3_aa,cdr3_nt
TRBV28,TRBJ2-7,TRBD1,.,CASRIDREIGEQYF,TGTGCCAGCAGGATCGACAGGGAAATAGGGGAGCAGTACTTC
TRBV27,TRBJ2-2,TRBD2,.,CASSLSARGGELFF,TGTGCCAGCAGTTTATCGGCGCGGGGGGGGGAGCTGTTTTTT
TRBV9,TRBJ2-3,TRBD2,.,CASSASLAGDTQYF,TGTGCCAGCAGCGCCTCTTTAGCGGGAGATACGCAGTATTTT
TRBV4-2,TRBJ1-6,.,few,CASSQEGAGWPLHF,TGTGCCAGCAGCCAAGAAGGGGCAGGGTGGCCCCTCCACTTT
TRBV30,TRBJ2-5,.,.,CAWRGEETQYF,TGTGCCTGGAGGGGAGAAGAGACCCAGTACTTC
TRBV6-5,TRBJ1-2,.,.,CASRLLQASWTF,TGTGCCAGCAGACTCCTACAGGCGAGTTGGACCTTC
TRBV19,TRBJ2-3,.,.,CASSPGHRVTSTDTQYF,TGTGCCAGCTCTCCGGGACACCGTGTCACATCCACAGATACGCAGTATTTT
TRBV5-1,TRBJ2-1,TRBD1,.,CASGRQGGSYNEQFF,TGCGCCAGCGGCCGACAGGGGGGCTCCTACAATGAGCAGTTCTTC
TRBV6-5,TRBJ2-7,TRBD1,.,CASSFGQDSYEQYF,TGTGCCAGCAGTTTCGGACAGGACTCCTACGAGCAGTACTTC
TRBV15,TRBJ2-7,TRBD2,.,CATRLAGPPSYEQYF,TGTGCCACCCGACTAGCGGGTCCCCCGTCCTACGAGCAGTACTTC
TRBV28,TRBJ2-7,.,.,CASSGPGQGYEQYF,TGTGCCAGCAGTGGCCCCGGGCAGGGCTACGAGCAGTACTTC
TRBV9,TRBJ2-1,TRBD2,few,CASTPAGGRDEQFF,TGTGCCAGCACCCCAGCGGGGGGTCGGGATGAGCAGTTCTTC
TRBV20-1,TRBJ1-1,TRBD1,.,CSADDRAEAFF,TGCAGTGCTGATGACAGGGCTGAAGCTTTCTTT
TRBV5-1,TRBJ2-6,.,once,CASSLGGLQPGANVLTF,TGCGCCAGCAGCTTGGGTGGACTCCAGCCTGGGGCCAACGTCCTGACTTTC
TRBV6-5,TRBJ2-5,TRBD2,.,CASSYSASGGQETQYF,TGTGCCAGCAGTTACTCCGCTAGCGGGGGTCAAGAGACCCAGTACTTC
TRBV27,TRBJ1-5,.,.,CASSFLGAGYQPQHF,TGTGCCAGCAGTTTTCTGGGGGCCGGTTATCAGCCCCAGCATTTT
TRBV5-1,TRBJ2-2,.,.,CASEEAGELFF,TGCGCCAGCGAGGAGGCCGGGGAGCTGTTTTTT
TRBV15,TRBJ2-1,.,.,CATSSRPTSNEQFF,TGTGCCACCTCCTCGCGGCCGACGTCCAATGAGCAGTTCTTC
TRBV28,TRBJ1-1,.,.,CASSSLDTFNTEAFF,TGTGCCAGCAGTTCCCTGGACACCTTCAACACTGAAGCTTTCTTT
TRBV5-8,TRBJ2-3,.,.,CARASGLGITDTQYF,TGTGCCAGAGCCTCGGGACTCGGAATCACAGATACGCAGTATTTT
TRBV7-7,TRBJ2-3,.,.,CASSLGNSGDTQYF,TGTGCTAGCAGCTTGGGCAACTCCGGAGATACGCAGTATTTT
TRBV7-8,TRBJ2-5,TRBD1,once,CASSRGTGGETQYF,TGTGCCAGCAGCCGAGGGACAGGGGGGGAGACCCAGTACTTC
TRBV27,TRBJ2-1,TRBD1,.,CASSSGQVIYNEQFF,TGTGCCAGCAGTTCTGGACAGGTCATTTACAATGAGCAGTTCTTC
TRBV5-8,TRBJ2-7,TRBD2,.,CASSLVGSGRFNEQYF,TGTGCCAGCAGCTTGGTGGGGAGCGGGAGATTCAACGAGCAGTACTTC
TRBV29-1,TRBJ2-1,TRBD1,.,CSVEPGQGTEQFF,TGCAGCGTTGAGCCGGGACAGGGGACCGAGCAGTTCTTC
TRBV13,TRBJ2-1,TRBD1,.,CASSLGRRDRGYNEQFF,TGTGCCAGCAGCTTAGGCCGGAGGGACAGGGGTTACAATGAGCAGTTCTTC
TRBV2,TRBJ2-2,TRBD1,.,CASEDRAAGELFF,TGTGCCAGCGAGGACAGGGCTGCCGGGGAGCTGTTTTTT
TRBV5-6,TRBJ2-7,TRBD2,.,CASSRLAGGTYEQYF,TGTGCCAGCAGCAGACTAGCGGGGGGGACCTACGAGCAGTACTTC
TRBV10-1,TRBJ2-6,.,.,CATNSGANVLTF,TGCGCCACCAACTCTGGGGCCAACGTCCTGACTTTC
TRBV5-5,TRBJ1-6,TRBD1,.,CASSLTGDNYNSPLHF,TGTGCCAGCAGCTTGACAGGGGACAACTATAATTCACCCCTCCACTTT
TRBV4-3,TRBJ1-2,.,.,CASSQDSGVYGYTF,TGCGCCAGCAGCCAAGATTCGGGGGTCTATGGCTACACCTTC
TRBV5-4,TRBJ2-7,.,once,CASSLFGGRLHEQYF,TGTGCCAGCAGCTTATTCGGAGGGCGACTCCACGAGCAGTACTTC
TRBV19,TRBJ2-2,TRBD1,.,CASSPGQGAGELFF,TGTGCCAGTAGTCCAGGGCAGGGGGCCGGGGAGCTGTTTTTT
TRBV11-2,TRBJ2-1,TRBD2,.,CASSLEGGKYNEQFF,TGTGCCAGCAGCTTAGAGGGGGGGAAATACAATGAGCAGTTCTTC
TRBV4-2,TRBJ2-3,.,.,CASSQVMGRGADTQYF,TGTGCCAGCAGCCAAGTGATGGGGAGGGGGGCGGATACGCAGTATTTT
TRBV6-5,TRBJ1-4,TRBD1,.,CASSFDRVEKLFF,TGTGCCAGCAGTTTCGACAGGGTTGAAAAACTGTTTTTT
TRBV10-1,TRBJ1-2,.,.,CASSGRAGPGSF,TGCGCCAGCAGTGGGAGGGCAGGCCCCGGGTCCTTC
TRBV2,TRBJ2-3,TRBD2,.,CASKIGAGGSGDTQYF,TGTGCCAGCAAAATAGGAGCGGGGGGGTCCGGAGATACGCAGTATTTT
TRBV9,TRBJ1-3,.,.,CASSRVGNTIYF,TGTGCCAGCAGCCGCGTTGGAAACACCATATATTTT
TRBV15,TRBJ2-1,.,.,CATSRDRSYNEQFF,TGTGCCACCAGCAGAGATCGGTCCTACAATGAGCAGTTCTTC
TRBV5-1,TRBJ2-3,.,.,CASSYSTDTQYF,TGCGCCAGCAGCTACTCCACAGATACGCAGTATTTT
TRBV28,TRBJ1-5,TRBD1,.,CASRPTGAPRPQHF,TGTGCCAGCAGGCCAACAGGGGCCCCGAGGCCCCAGCATTTT
TRBV27,TRBJ2-7,TRBD1,few,CASRRGLGTGEIEQYF,TGTGCCAGCAGGCGCGGTCTAGGGACAGGAGAAATCGAGCAGTACTTC
TRBV5-1,TRBJ1-1,TRBD1,.,CASSLTGGFTEAFF,TGCGCCAGCAGCTTGACAGGGGGCTTCACTGAAGCTTTCTTT
TRBV5-4,TRBJ1-2,TRBD1,.,CASSFRNRDSPNYGYTF,TGTGCCAGCAGCTTTAGGAACCGGGACAGTCCTAACTATGGCTACACCTTC
TRBV7-2,TRBJ2-7,TRBD2,.,CASSLANLGGSYGEQYF,TGTGCCAGCAGCTTAGCGAATCTCGGCGGGAGCTACGGCGAGCAGTACTTC
TRBV6-5,TRBJ2-7,TRBD1,.,CASSYVQGGYEQYF,TGTGCCAGCAGTTACGTACAGGGGGGCTACGAGCAGTACTTC
TRBV7-9,TRBJ1-2,TRBD1,.,CASSLSDRGPSGGYTF,TGTGCCAGCAGCTTAAGTGACAGGGGGCCCTCAGGGGGCTACACCTTC
TRBV5-4,TRBJ2-7,TRBD2,few,CASSLGGERASYEQYF,TGTGCCAGCAGCCTGGGGGGGGAGCGGGCCTCCTACGAGCAGTACTTC
TRBV27,TRBJ2-2,.,.,CASKDPGNTGELFF,TGTGCCAGCAAGGATCCAGGGAACACCGGGGAGCTGTTTTTT
TRBV6-1,TRBJ2-1,TRBD2,.,CASSELAGAAYNEQFF,TGTGCCAGCAGTGAGTTAGCGGGAGCGGCGTACAATGAGCAGTTCTTC
TRBV14,TRBJ2-2,.,.,CASSQGQGANTGELFF,TGTGCCAGCAGCCAAGGACAAGGGGCGAACACCGGGGAGCTGTTTTTT
TRBV25-1,TRBJ1-2,.,.,CASSGGGPQYGYTF,TGTGCCAGCAGCGGCGGGGGCCCACAATATGGCTACACCTTC
TRBV7-3,TRBJ2-2,.,.,CASSLMVQGGSGELFF,TGCGCCAGCAGCTTAATGGTCCAGGGAGGATCCGGGGAGCTGTTTTTT